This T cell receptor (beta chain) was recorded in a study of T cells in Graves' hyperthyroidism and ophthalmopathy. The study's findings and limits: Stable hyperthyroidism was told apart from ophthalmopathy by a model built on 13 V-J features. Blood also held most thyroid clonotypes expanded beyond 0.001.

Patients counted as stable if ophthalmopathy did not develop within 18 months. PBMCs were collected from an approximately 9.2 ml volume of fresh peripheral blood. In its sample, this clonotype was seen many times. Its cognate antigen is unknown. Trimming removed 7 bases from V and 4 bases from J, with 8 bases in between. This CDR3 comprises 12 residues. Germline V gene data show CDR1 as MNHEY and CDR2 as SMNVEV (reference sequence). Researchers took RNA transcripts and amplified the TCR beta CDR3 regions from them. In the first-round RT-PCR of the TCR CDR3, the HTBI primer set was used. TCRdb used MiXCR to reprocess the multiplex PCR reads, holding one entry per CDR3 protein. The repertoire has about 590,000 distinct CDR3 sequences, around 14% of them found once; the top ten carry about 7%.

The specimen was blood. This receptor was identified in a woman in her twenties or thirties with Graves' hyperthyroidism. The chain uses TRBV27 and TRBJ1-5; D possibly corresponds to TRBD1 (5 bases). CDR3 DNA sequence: TGTGCCAGCACAACAGGAAATCAGCCCCAGCATTTT. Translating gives CASTTGNQPQHF.